The sequence of this T cell receptor (beta chain) was determined in a study of blood T cell repertoires in COVID-19. Study-level background: PBMCs, B-cell-depleted T cells, or T cells provided the cDNA or gDNA that made up the material.

Sequencing was performed with immunoSEQ multiplex PCR; in TCRdb, only in-frame clones are kept and a portion is missing. Of some 200,000 clones in the sample, around 88% were seen once. Germline V gene lookup returns CDR1 SGHKS and CDR2 YYEKEE (reference sequence). The V and J ends lost 4 bases and 5 bases, in that order; junction bases with no gene match: 6. This CDR3 has 15 residues. The sequenced sample was peripheral blood. The chain recombines TRBV5-5 with TRBJ1-4, with 9 bases that match TRBD1. This receptor was taken from a man in his late teens or twenties with active or convalescent COVID-19. The CDR3 DNA reads as TGTGCCAGCAGCAAAACCGGGACAGGGAATGAAAAACTGTTTTTT. Encoded protein: CASSKTGTGNEKLFF.